This T cell receptor beta chain was sequenced during a study of shared clonotypes between healthy human individuals. V trimming: 5 bases; J trimming: 1 base; junction bases outside the gene matches: 8. The germline CDR1 and CDR2 sequences are SEHNR and FQNEAQ (reference sequence). The CDR3 has 16 amino acids. TCRdb's copy holds only in-frame clones and misses some; the assay was immunoSEQ multiplex PCR. The sample yields approximately 2,300,000 clones, 85% to 95% seen once. Sequencing was carried out using naive CD4+ T cells from PBMCs. Subset reported: CD45RA+ positively selected. The sequence was collected from a man between 18 and 35 years old in good health. Some clones in this sample may be carry-over from other donors' samples. The chain is built from TRBV7-9 and TRBJ1-3, with 7 bases fitting TRBD1. The CDR3 is CASSVHETGSGNTIYF. The CDR3 nucleotides read TGTGCCAGCAGCGTGCACGAGACAGGGTCTGGAAACACCATATATTTT. The entire variable domain, with the rest obtained from reference TRBV7-9 and TRBJ1-3, is as follows: DTGVSQNPRHKITKRGQNVTFRCDPISEHNRLYWYRQTLGQGPEFLTYFQNEAQLEKSRLLSDRFSAERPKGSFSTLEIQRTEQGDSAMYLCASSVHETGSGNTIYFGEGSWLTVV.